Following are 24 T cell receptor beta chains from one sample sequenced in a study of T cells after yellow fever vaccination. Using its own MiXCR run on the 5' RACE reads, TCRdb lists one record per CDR3 protein. The table shows 300,000 or so distinct CDR3 sequences, with 7.5% to 9.5% occurring only once. Sequencing was performed on CD4+ T cells sorted from PBMCs, taken 5 days after the yellow fever booster vaccination. Receptors were obtained from a man aged 18 to 29 who received the YFV17D yellow fever vaccine.

Ten or more counts support this clonotype. The chain has TRBV4-1 and TRBJ1-1; possible D gene TRBD1, 6 bases. Trimming took 5 bases from V and 1 from J, leaving 20 bases between them. CDR3 length: 17 residues. CDR1 and CDR2 from the germline V gene are MGHRA and YSYEKL. This CDR3 is CASSGQPSLLGNTEAFF. In DNA form, the CDR3 reads TGCGCCAGCAGCGGACAGCCATCTCTCCTCGGGAACACTGAAGCTTTCTTT.

This clonotype has more than one count but fewer than ten. This chain uses TRBV5-1 with TRBJ2-4; 11 nucleotides line up with TRBD1. V lost 4 bases to trimming and J lost 8 bases; unmatched junction nucleotides: 5. The germline gives CDR1 SGHRS, CDR2 YFSETQ. The CDR3 has 14 amino acids. As DNA, the CDR3 is TGCGCCAGCAGCATCGGACAGGGGGCTGACATTCAGTACTTC. Residues: CASSIGQGADIQYF.

The chain combines TRBV7-2 with TRBJ2-3; D ambiguous. V lost 5 bases, J lost 2 bases, and 11 bases lay in between. The germline gives CDR1 SGHTA, CDR2 FQGNSA. This CDR3 comprises 14 residues. CDR3 DNA sequence: TGTGCCAGCAGCCCTGGCATGGTCACAGATACGCAGTATTTT. Its translation: CASSPGMVTDTQYF.

The genes are TRBV29-1 and TRBJ1-2; 7 bases are shared with TRBD1. The V gene end was trimmed by 2 bases and the J gene end by 0 bases; junction bases not matched to a gene: 3. This CDR3 comprises 14 residues. The germline CDR1 and CDR2 sequences are SQVTM and ANQGSEA. DNA of the CDR3: TGCAGCGTTGAACCCGACAGGGCTAACTATGGCTACACCTTC. Its protein product is CSVEPDRANYGYTF.

The V gene is TRBV4-3, the J gene TRBJ2-7; no definite D call. CDR1 and CDR2 from the germline V gene are LGHNA and YSLEER. Trimming stripped 2 bases from V and 2 bases from J, with 7 bases between. The CDR3 is made up of 13 amino acids. The CDR3 bases are TGCGCCAGCAGCCAATTAGGGACCTACGAGCAGTACGTC. Its translation: CASSQLGTYEQYV.

V gene TRBV7-2 combines with J gene TRBJ1-2, with D maybe TRBD1 (6 bases). The CDR3 is 14 amino acids. CDR1 and CDR2 from the germline V gene are SGHTA and FQGNSA. The V gene lost 2 bases and the J gene lost 2 bases, with 9 bases spanning the gap. DNA of the CDR3: TGTGCCAGCAGCTTACGACAGGAGAACTATGGCTACACCTTC. This gives the protein CASSLRQENYGYTF.

This clonotype occurred a few times. The chain recombines TRBV18 with TRBJ1-1; D ambiguous. The CDR3 has 14 amino acids. Germline assignment: CDR1 KGHSH and CDR2 LQKENI. Trimming shortened V by 3 bases and J by 0 bases, and 8 bases separated the two germline ends. CDR3 bases: TGTGCCAGCTCACCGAGTCTGATGAACACTGAAGCTTTCTTT. Translation gives CASSPSLMNTEAFF.

This clonotype was detected only a few times. V gene TRBV18 combines with J gene TRBJ2-7; no firm D call. V dropped 6 bases and J dropped 1 base, with 10 bases sitting between them. Germline V CDR1 and CDR2: KGHSH, LQKENI. The CDR3 loop spans 13 amino acids. The CDR3 is CASSMERSYEQYV. The DNA of the CDR3 is TGTGCCAGCTCGATGGAACGGTCCTACGAGCAGTACGTC.

This clonotype was observed many times. This chain connects TRBV7-2 to TRBJ1-6, with a tentative D call TRBD1 (5 bases). This CDR3 contains 16 residues. Trimming pared 3 bases from V and 9 bases from J, leaving 18 bases between. Germline CDR1 and CDR2: SGHTA and FQGNSA. The CDR3 region is CASSFNRWGIGSPLHF. The CDR3, as DNA: TGTGCCAGCAGCTTTAACCGATGGGGGATAGGTTCACCCCTCCACTTT.

The chain employs TRBV5-6 and TRBJ1-6; possibly TRBD1 for D (5 bases). This CDR3 comprises 14 residues. V gave up 4 bases and J gave up 10 bases, with 15 bases separating them. Germline-derived CDR1 and CDR2 are SGHDT and YYEEEE. The CDR3 nucleotides are TGTGCCAGCAGCCTGCCGGGACTAGGGTCACCCCTCCACTTT. The encoded protein is CASSLPGLGSPLHF.

The chain joins TRBV5-1 to TRBJ1-3; D remains ambiguous. The germline V and J ends were trimmed by 6 bases and 2 bases, with 9 bases remaining between them. Germline V gene data show CDR1 as SGHRS and CDR2 as YFSETQ. This CDR3 contains 13 residues. For the CDR3, the DNA is TGCGCCAGCACTTTCGTACCTGGAAACACCATATATTTT. Translation: CASTFVPGNTIYF.

This clonotype occurred a few times. V is TRBV6-6 and J is TRBJ2-1; 12 nucleotides agree with TRBD1. The CDR3 covers 15 residues. Unmatched junction bases numbered 3, after V lost 6 bases and J lost 3 bases. Looked up from germline, CDR1 is MNHNY and CDR2 is SVGAGI (reference sequence). This chain's CDR3 is CASRGQGADYNEQFF. CDR3 DNA sequence: TGTGCCAGCAGGGGACAGGGGGCAGACTACAATGAGCAGTTCTTC.

This clonotype was seen a handful of times. The CDR3 region has the DNA TGTGCCAGCAGTTCGGGACAGGGCCCCCAGACCCAGTACTTC. Its protein is CASSSGQGPQTQYF. The V and J genes are TRBV28 and TRBJ2-5; 9 nucleotides agree with TRBD1. The V gene end was trimmed by 4 bases and the J gene end by 6 bases; junction bases not matched to a gene: 6. Germline CDR1 and CDR2: MDHEN and SYDVKM. CDR3 size: 14 residues.

This clonotype was detected a few times. The V gene is TRBV4-3, the J gene TRBJ1-1, with a tentative D call TRBD1 (5 bases). The CDR3 is 13 amino acids. Germline CDR1 and CDR2: LGHNA and YSLEER. Trimming left V 0 bases short and J 4 bases short, with 6 bases between. CDR3 region: CASSQDGTTEAFF. The CDR3 DNA reads TGCGCCAGCAGCCAAGATGGGACCACTGAAGCTTTCTTT.

The sample holds many counts of this clonotype. The rearrangement uses TRBV12-3 or TRBV12-4 and TRBJ1-1; 9 bases align to TRBD1. J was trimmed by 5 bases and V by 5 bases; bases with no gene match: 9. CDR3 length equals 15 residues. The CDR3 sequence is CASSRGQGKWTEAFF. The CDR3 DNA reads TGTGCCAGCAGTCGAGGACAGGGGAAGTGGACTGAAGCTTTCTTT.

V is TRBV10-3 and J is TRBJ1-5; D gene unclear. CDR3 length equals 14 residues. V gave up 0 bases and J gave up 3 bases, with 6 bases separating them. From germline, CDR1 is ENHRY and CDR2 SYGVKD. For the CDR3, the DNA is TGTGCCATCAGTGAGTCCGGAGCCAATCAGCCCCAGCATTTT. As protein: CAISESGANQPQHF.

This clonotype was detected a few times. This sequence joins TRBV7-2 and TRBJ2-5; 8 bases align to TRBD1. CDR1 is SGHTA, CDR2 FQGNSA, per germline. Trimming cost V 4 bases and J 4 bases; bases outside gene matches: 8. There are 15 residues in the CDR3. The CDR3 nucleotides are TGTGCCAGCAGCTGGCGTCCTGACAGGGGAGAGACCCAGTACTTC. Amino acid sequence: CASSWRPDRGETQYF. Complete variable domain (other parts from reference TRBV7-2 and TRBJ2-5): GAGVSQSPSNKVTEKGKDVELRCDPISGHTALYWYRQSLGQGLEFLIYFQGNSAPDKSGLPSDRFSAERTGGSVSTLTIQRTQQEDSAVYLCASSWRPDRGETQYFGPGTRLLVL.

This clonotype appeared a few times. The chain carries TRBV12-3 or TRBV12-4 and TRBJ2-5, with unresolved D. V was pared by 6 bases and J by 5 bases, with 13 bases between. The CDR3 has 13 amino acids. The CDR3 region is CASSPRASETQYF. The CDR3 DNA is TGTGCCAGCAGCCCCCGGGCTTCGGAGACCCAGTACTTC.

This clonotype was observed at least ten times. The gene calls are TRBV5-1 and TRBJ2-1; TRBD1 is a possible D gene (5 bases). This CDR3 spans 15 amino acids. The germline V and J ends were trimmed by 4 bases and 3 bases, with 14 bases remaining between them. Per the germline V gene, CDR1 is SGHRS and CDR2 is YFSETQ. CDR3 bases: TGCGCCAGCAGCCTGACAGAGAAGGGCTACAATGAGCAGTTCTTC. It translates to CASSLTEKGYNEQFF.

This clonotype showed up just a few times. This sequence joins TRBV3-1 and TRBJ2-3; TRBD1 might be the D (5 bases). Germline V gene sequence: CDR1 LGHDT, CDR2 YNNKEL (reference sequence). Trimming took off 2 bases at V and 6 bases at J, with 9 bases between the two ends. The CDR3 sequence is 13 residues long. The CDR3 sequence is CASSQFTGDTQYF. The DNA for the CDR3 is TGTGCCAGCAGCCAATTTACAGGTGATACGCAGTATTTT.

This clonotype was detected many times. The V gene is TRBV10-3, the J gene TRBJ1-5, with D tentatively TRBD1 (6 bases). The germline CDR1 and CDR2 sequences are ENHRY and SYGVKD. CDR3 size: 15 residues. Trimming removed 1 base at V and 2 bases at J, with 9 bases between. This CDR3 reads CAISEWGAGNQPQHF. As DNA, the CDR3 is TGTGCCATCAGTGAGTGGGGGGCGGGCAATCAGCCCCAGCATTTT.

The chain employs TRBV5-6 and TRBJ1-3; 9 positions agree with TRBD1. V lost 4 bases, J lost 3 bases, and 5 bases stayed unmatched. The CDR3 is 15 amino acids. Germline V CDR1 and CDR2: SGHDT, YYEEEE. CDR3 DNA sequence: TGTGCCAGCAGCCTACAGGGGGCTGGTGGAAACACCATATATTTT. It translates to CASSLQGAGGNTIYF.

This clonotype was detected a few times. The genes are TRBV4-3 and TRBJ2-3; 7 nucleotides match TRBD2. The CDR3 extends over 15 amino acids. Germline values: CDR1 LGHNA, CDR2 YSLEER. Trimming took 2 bases from V and 1 from J; bases not matched to a gene: 3. CDR3 nucleotides: TGCGCCAGCAGCCAAAGTACTAGCGGCACAGATACGCAGTATTTT. It codes for CASSQSTSGTDTQYF.

This clonotype appeared many times. The V call is TRBV7-2, the J call TRBJ1-5, with D hard to call. Germline loops: CDR1 SGHTA, CDR2 FQGNSA. CDR3 length: 15 amino acids. Trimming stripped 1 base from V and 7 bases from J, with 14 bases between. The CDR3 loop is CASSLGGDKRQPQHF. CDR3 DNA sequence: TGTGCCAGCAGCTTAGGTGGGGATAAGAGGCAGCCCCAGCATTTT. Filled out from reference TRBV7-2 and TRBJ1-5, the complete variable domain reads GAGVSQSPSNKVTEKGKDVELRCDPISGHTALYWYRQSLGQGLEFLIYFQGNSAPDKSGLPSDRFSAERTGGSVSTLTIQRTQQEDSAVYLCASSLGGDKRQPQHFGDGTRLSIL.